This T cell receptor (beta chain) was recorded in a study of blood T cell repertoires in COVID-19. Background on the study: Acute-phase and convalescent COVID-19 samples originated in the United States, Italy and Spain. Sample material is recorded as cDNA or gDNA derived from T cells, B-cell-depleted T cells, or PBMCs.

This clone appeared a few times. Original methodology: Amplifying reference gene primers gave estimates of nucleated cell counts. Sequencing used immunoSEQ multiplex PCR; TCRdb keeps in-frame clones, though not all of them. V and J calls and clone size are those listed in that table; D and trimming were worked out from the DNA. The table has 340,000 or so clones, around 88% seen once; the top ten hold roughly 3%. The CDR3 has 13 residues. The V gene lost 1 base and the J gene lost 2 bases, with 3 bases spanning the gap. Germline V lookup: CDR1 SGHNT, CDR2 YYREEE (reference sequence). Sample: peripheral blood. This sequence was found in a young man with active or convalescent COVID-19. The chain couples TRBV5-4 to TRBJ2-2; D gene unclear. The CDR3 loop reads CASSLQNTGELFF. CDR3 bases: TGTGCCAGCAGCTTGCAAAACACCGGGGAGCTGTTTTTT.